The sequence of this TCR beta chain was determined in a study of T cells in Graves' hyperthyroidism and ophthalmopathy. Whole-study context: Peripheral blood was acquired at first diagnosis, ahead of any therapy whatsoever.

Points from the study as a whole: Separation of ophthalmopathy from stable hyperthyroidism was achieved by a 13 V-J model.

On this clonotype itself: What it binds is unknown. A much larger clone lies a single base off, so this may be a read error.

Those with hyperthyroidism were 18 to 65 years old, newly diagnosed, and ill for under 2 months. Fresh peripheral blood, 7.5 to 10 ml, yielded the PBMCs. There were TCR beta CDR3 regions amplified from RNA transcripts. During a first-round RT-PCR of the TCR CDR3, the HTBI primer set was used. TCRdb used MiXCR to reprocess the multiplex PCR reads, holding one entry per CDR3 protein. This table holds 350,000 to 400,000 distinct CDR3 sequences, about 15% found once. This CDR3 spans 17 amino acids. V shed 0 bases, J shed 7 bases, and the junction held 12 bases outside the gene matches. From germline, CDR1 is MNHEY and CDR2 SVGAGI.

The sample was blood. This sequence originates from a woman in her sixties with Graves' hyperthyroidism. The V gene is TRBV6-5, the J gene TRBJ2-7; 10 nucleotides agree with TRBD2. The chain's CDR3 is CASSYSIGAGGDWEQYF. The CDR3 nucleotides read TGTGCCAGCAGTTACTCGATCGGAGCGGGGGGGGATTGGGAGCAGTACTTC.